This TCR beta chain was captured in a study of CD8+ T cells in alopecia areata. cDNA serving as the sequencing template came from extracted, reverse transcribed RNA. Sequencing used immunoSEQ multiplex PCR; TCRdb keeps in-frame clones, though not all of them. The repertoire includes some 110,000 clones, approximately 59% of them detected once, and nearly 30% sits in the top ten. As to treatment: oral pan-JAK inhibitor, 5-10 mg twice daily. This clonotype was sampled from a human donor with alopecia areata. This specimen consisted of CD8+ T cells sorted from blood, obtained at week 4, from a patient treated with tofacitinib.

CDR3: CASSHNLGYTF. In DNA, the CDR3 is TGTGCCAGCAGTCACAATCTTGGCTACACCTTC. This chain links TRBV4-2 with TRBJ1-2; D remains unclear. V was cut by 6 bases and J by 7 bases, with 9 bases left in between. CDR1 is LGHNA and CDR2 is YNFKEQ in the germline V gene. The CDR3 runs to 11 residues.